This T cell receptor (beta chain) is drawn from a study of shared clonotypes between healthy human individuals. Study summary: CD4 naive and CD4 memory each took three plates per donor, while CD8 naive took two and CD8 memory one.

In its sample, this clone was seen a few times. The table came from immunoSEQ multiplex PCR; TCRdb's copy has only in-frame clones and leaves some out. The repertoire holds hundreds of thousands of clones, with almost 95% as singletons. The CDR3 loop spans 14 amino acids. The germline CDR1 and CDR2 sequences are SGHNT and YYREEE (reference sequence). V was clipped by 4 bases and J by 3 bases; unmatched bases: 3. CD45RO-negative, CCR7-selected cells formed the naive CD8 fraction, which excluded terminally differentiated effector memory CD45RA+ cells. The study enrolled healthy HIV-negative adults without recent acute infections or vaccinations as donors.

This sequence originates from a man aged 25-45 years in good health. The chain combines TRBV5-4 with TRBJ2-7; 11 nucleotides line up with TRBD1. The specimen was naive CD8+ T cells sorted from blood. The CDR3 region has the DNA TGTGCCAGCAGCGGGGGGACAGGGGGCTACGAGCAGTACTTC. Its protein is CASSGGTGGYEQYF. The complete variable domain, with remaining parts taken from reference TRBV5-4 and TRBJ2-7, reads ETGVTQSPTHLIKTRGQQVTLRCSSQSGHNTVSWYQQALGQGPQFIFQYYREEENGRGNFPPRFSGLQFPNYSSELNVNALELDDSALYLCASSGGTGGYEQYFGPGTRLTVT.